These 20 T cell receptor beta chains share one sample of origin, sequenced in a study of patients and donors after allogeneic stem cell transplantation. MiXCR, applied by TCRdb to the RT-PCR reads, yields one record per CDR3 protein. The sample records about a million distinct CDR3 sequences, approximately 18% being singletons. The sequenced sample consisted of blood, either unsorted or a sorted T cell fraction (not recorded which). These receptors originate from a human donor who was either an allogeneic HSCT recipient or a stem cell or donor lymphocyte infusion donor (not recorded which). It is not recorded whose cells these are; they may come from a transplant donor.

The chain has TRBV7-9 and TRBJ1-1; D may be TRBD1 (5 bases). Germline V CDR1 and CDR2: SEHNR, FQNEAQ (reference sequence). This CDR3 is built from 14 residues. Trimming cost V 5 bases and J 13 bases, with 23 bases left between them. The DNA for the CDR3 is TGTGCCAGCAGCCAAACCGGGGCAGGCCAGGAGGGTTTCTTT. Translation: CASSQTGAGQEGFF.

In this sample, this clonotype turned up many times. V usage is TRBV12-3 or TRBV12-4 and J usage is TRBJ1-1; maybe TRBD1 (5 bases). This CDR3 is 14 amino acids long. V was clipped by 5 bases and J by 4 bases, with 14 bases between them. CDR3 DNA: TGTGCCAGCAGTCCCGGGGCCATGGGCACTGAAGCTTTCTTT. This encodes CASSPGAMGTEAFF.

The chain employs TRBV5-6 and TRBJ1-2, with 12 positions matching TRBD1. Germline V gene lookup returns CDR1 SGHDT and CDR2 YYEEEE. This CDR3 comprises 17 residues. V lost 4 bases and J lost 4; bases outside the gene matches: 11. CDR3: CASSATRDRGQFYGYTF. For the CDR3, the DNA is TGTGCCAGCAGCGCGACCCGGGACAGGGGGCAATTCTATGGCTACACCTTC.

This clonotype was observed at least ten times. This rearrangement joins TRBV10-3 to TRBJ2-3; 11 nucleotides line up with TRBD2. Germline trimming cut 0 bases from V and 4 bases from J; bases unmatched to any gene: 9. This CDR3 comprises 18 residues. Looked up from germline, CDR1 is ENHRY and CDR2 is SYGVKD. CDR3 loop: CAISESFTSGRMPDTQYF. In DNA form, the CDR3 reads TGTGCCATCAGTGAGTCTTTTACTAGCGGGAGAATGCCAGATACGCAGTATTTT.

This clonotype has only a few counts. The chain has TRBV11-3 and TRBJ2-1, with a possible D match to TRBD2 (6 bases). The germline V and J ends were trimmed by 8 bases and 5 bases, with 19 bases remaining between them. The CDR3 runs 15 residues. CDR1 and CDR2 from the germline V gene are SGHNT and YENEEA. The CDR3 loop reads CASLQPGGMNNEQFF. Written as DNA, the CDR3 is TGTGCCAGCCTTCAACCAGGCGGGATGAACAATGAGCAGTTCTTC.

The V call is TRBV24-1, the J call TRBJ2-5; no clear D gene. This CDR3 has 15 amino acids. With 5 bases removed from V and 2 bases from J, the gap between germline ends came to 14 bases. CDR1 is KGHDR, CDR2 SFDVKD, per germline. The CDR3 loop is CATSVGRVVQETQYF. CDR3 nucleotides: TGTGCCACCAGTGTGGGTAGGGTCGTTCAAGAGACCCAGTACTTC.

This clonotype was detected a few times. V and J are TRBV20-1 and TRBJ2-1; TRBD2 aligns across 9 bases. V gave up 0 bases and J gave up 6 bases; unmatched junction bases: 9. The CDR3 runs 16 residues. Per the germline V gene, CDR1 is DFQATT and CDR2 is SNEGSKA (reference sequence). CDR3 DNA: TGCAGTGCTAGAGATGTCGCCGCTAGCGGGATCAATGAGCAGTTCTTC. This translates into CSARDVAASGINEQFF.

This clonotype was seen only a few times. The chain couples TRBV20-1 to TRBJ2-7, with 7 bases that match TRBD2. CDR3 size: 14 residues. V shed 5 bases and J 5 bases; nucleotides not matched to a gene: 12. Per germline, CDR1 DFQATT and CDR2 SNEGSKA (reference sequence). The CDR3 sequence: CSAPFLRESNEQYF. The CDR3 coding sequence is TGCAGTGCTCCTTTTCTGCGGGAGTCCAACGAGCAGTACTTC.

The CDR3 region has the DNA TGTGCCAGCAGCCCAACCGCGGGGGCAGATACGCAGTATTTT. This codes for CASSPTAGADTQYF. The rearrangement uses TRBV9 and TRBJ2-3; 7 positions match TRBD2. Per the germline V gene, CDR1 is SGDLS and CDR2 is YYNGEE. Germline trimming cut 4 bases from V and 4 bases from J; bases unmatched to any gene: 6. CDR3 length: 14 residues.

The genes are TRBV6-5 and TRBJ2-3; D not certain. The CDR3 loop spans 16 amino acids. V was trimmed by 0 bases and J by 2 bases, leaving 12 bases between them. CDR1 and CDR2 from the germline V gene are MNHEY and SVGAGI. For the CDR3, the DNA is TGTGCCAGCAGTTACTCTACGGGCGAGGCCACAGATACGCAGTATTTT. Its protein is CASSYSTGEATDTQYF.

This clonotype has a handful of counts. The rearrangement joins TRBV4-2 to TRBJ2-5; TRBD2 is a possible D gene (6 bases). Germline lookup yields CDR1 LGHNA and CDR2 YNFKEQ. This CDR3 spans 15 amino acids. V lost 1 base to trimming and J lost 0 bases, with 9 bases between them. The chain's CDR3 is CASSQAGANQETQYF. The CDR3 DNA reads TGTGCCAGCAGCCAAGCGGGAGCGAACCAAGAGACCCAGTACTTC.

This clonotype was observed a handful of times. Here the CDR3 DNA reads TGTGCCAGCAGAGCGACTAGCGGGGGATATGAGCAGTTCTTC. It yields the protein CASRATSGGYEQFF. V gene TRBV12-3 or TRBV12-4 combines with J gene TRBJ2-1; 12 bases line up with TRBD2. Germline trimming cut 6 bases from V and 8 bases from J; bases unmatched to any gene: 5. CDR3 length: 14 residues.

This clonotype has more than one count but fewer than ten. The V and J genes are TRBV10-2 and TRBJ1-4; TRBD1 might be the D (6 bases). Germline values: CDR1 WSHSY, CDR2 SAAADI. The CDR3 sequence is 17 residues long. V lost 2 bases and J 0 bases, leaving 13 bases between the germline ends. CDR3 protein: CASSERDPGATNEKLFF. As DNA, the CDR3 is TGCGCCAGCAGTGAGCGGGACCCAGGGGCAACTAATGAAAAACTGTTTTTT.

The rearrangement joins TRBV6-1 to TRBJ2-7, with TRBD2 matching 7 bases. The CDR3 contains 13 residues. V lost 6 bases and J lost 4; bases outside the gene matches: 6. Looked up from germline, CDR1 is MNHNS and CDR2 is SASEGT. CDR3 nucleotide sequence: TGTGCCAGCAGCGGGGACTACGCGTACGAGCAGTACTTC. It is translated as CASSGDYAYEQYF.

This chain joins TRBV6-1 and TRBJ1-2, with D possibly being TRBD1 (6 bases). Germline V gene lookup returns CDR1 MNHNS and CDR2 SASEGT. V lost 4 bases to trimming and J lost 2 bases, with 14 bases between them. The length of the CDR3 is 15 residues. The CDR3 coding sequence is TGTGCCAGCAGTGGATACAGGGATGGCAACTATGGCTACACCTTC. It yields the protein CASSGYRDGNYGYTF.

The sample holds one count of this clonotype. V and J are TRBV9 and TRBJ2-3; tentatively, D is TRBD2 (6 bases). Trimming took 0 bases from V and 2 from J, leaving 13 bases between them. This CDR3 has 16 amino acids. Germline CDR1 and CDR2: SGDLS and YYNGEE. CDR3 bases: TGTGCCAGCAGCGTAGATGGGCGGGGCCCCACAGATACGCAGTATTTT. Amino acids: CASSVDGRGPTDTQYF.

This clonotype was seen more than once but under ten times. The chain recombines TRBV7-3 with TRBJ1-6; 7 bases agree with TRBD1. In germline, CDR1 is SGHTA, CDR2 FQGTGA. This CDR3 is 15 amino acids long. The trim removed 2 bases at V and 10 bases at J, leaving 8 bases unmatched. CDR3 sequence (DNA): TGTGCCAGCAGCTTACGGCCAGGGGGAGGGTCACCCCTCCACTTT. Its protein is CASSLRPGGGSPLHF.

This clonotype was seen a few times. The V and J genes are TRBV7-9 and TRBJ1-2, with a tentative D call TRBD1 (5 bases). Germline-derived CDR1 and CDR2 are SEHNR and FQNEAQ (reference sequence). Trimming shortened V by 5 bases and J by 0 bases, and 13 bases separated the two germline ends. The CDR3 runs 15 residues. The CDR3 region has the DNA TGTGCCAGCAGCCCCCAGGGCAAAGCTAACTATGGCTACACCTTC. Translating gives CASSPQGKANYGYTF.

The chain joins TRBV5-1 to TRBJ1-4; D call uncertain. The CDR3 extends over 14 amino acids. V was shortened by 2 bases and J by 7 bases, with 12 bases between the two germline ends. Per germline, CDR1 SGHRS and CDR2 YFSETQ. DNA of the CDR3: TGCGCCAGCAGCTTAGAGAGAGGAGCTGAAAAACTGTTTTTT. It codes for CASSLERGAEKLFF.

The J gene is TRBJ1-6, the V gene TRBV27; D call uncertain. The germline V and J ends were trimmed by 3 bases and 7 bases, with 16 bases remaining between them. Germline-derived CDR1 and CDR2 are MNHEY and SMNVEV (reference sequence). This CDR3 has 16 residues. The CDR3 loop is CASSFETDSRNSPLHF. The CDR3 nucleotides read TGTGCCAGCAGTTTTGAGACGGACTCTCGCAATTCACCCCTCCACTTT.